This is a list of T cell receptor beta chains from one sample in a study of blood T cell repertoires in COVID-19. Some clones are missing from TCRdb's copy, which holds only in-frame ones; the method was immunoSEQ multiplex PCR. The sample yields tens of thousands of clones, over 75% seen once. The specimen sequenced was peripheral blood. These receptors were obtained from a man aged 45-65 years with acute or convalescent COVID-19. Each CDR3 is given with its conserved first and last residue. Each record gives: CDR3 protein, D gene, J gene, V gene. The D gene is left open where the match is weak.

CASSRKLAGGFFTRVDTQYF | TRBD2 | TRBJ2-3 | TRBV19
CASGTRYSAGDTGELFF | TRBD2 | TRBJ2-2 | TRBV12-5
CASSLGGLGDEQYF | . | TRBJ2-7 | TRBV7-9
CAWSVEAGGSEQYF | TRBD1 | TRBJ2-7 | TRBV30
CATSDPRRGAGELFF | . | TRBJ2-2 | TRBV24-1
CASSLAGLSNQPQHF | . | TRBJ1-5 | TRBV7-2
CASSYGHGYTF | . | TRBJ1-2 | TRBV6-5
CASSGTLGTDTQYF | . | TRBJ2-3 | TRBV25-1
CASGVDEKLFF | . | TRBJ1-4 | TRBV30
CASSAGRANTGELFF | . | TRBJ2-2 | TRBV11-3
CASSYSASLAVLHF | . | TRBJ1-6 | TRBV6-2/TRBV6-3
CASSQGHGRWNTEAFF | . | TRBJ1-1 | TRBV14
CASIEDRGDSPLHF | TRBD1 | TRBJ1-6 | TRBV2
CASHRGGADNEQFF | . | TRBJ2-1 | TRBV19
CATGNPVNTEAFF | . | TRBJ1-1 | TRBV6-5
CASSLVMRTEAFF | . | TRBJ1-1 | TRBV6-5
CASKKRGGRDNEQFF | TRBD2 | TRBJ2-1 | TRBV19
CAITTDSNQPQHF | . | TRBJ1-5 | TRBV10-3
CASSPTSEVQYF | TRBD2 | TRBJ2-3 | TRBV12-3/TRBV12-4
CAISERTDNSPLHF | . | TRBJ1-6 | TRBV10-3
CASSYGAGNYEQYF | . | TRBJ2-7 | TRBV6-5
CASSLLAGGPWNEQFF | TRBD2 | TRBJ2-1 | TRBV3-1/TRBV3-2